Shown below are 9 T cell receptor beta chains from a single sample sequenced in a study of shared clonotypes between healthy human individuals. CD45RO-negative, CCR7-selected cells formed the naive CD8 fraction, which excluded terminally differentiated effector memory CD45RA+ cells. Clones were read by immunoSEQ multiplex PCR, and TCRdb kept only the in-frame ones, dropping some. The profile shows around 2,100,000 clones, about 95% of them singletons. The sequencing sample was made of naive CD8+ T cells sorted from blood. These receptors came from a man younger than 30 in good health.

The chain recombines TRBV28 with TRBJ2-3, with TRBD2 matching over 8 bases. In germline, CDR1 is MDHEN, CDR2 SYDVKM. This CDR3 contains 14 residues. J was trimmed by 4 bases and V by 3 bases; bases with no gene match: 3. The CDR3 reads CASSFRGLADTQYF. CDR3 in DNA: TGTGCCAGCAGTTTTAGGGGACTAGCAGATACGCAGTATTTT.

This chain uses TRBV27 with TRBJ2-3, with TRBD1 matching over 8 bases. The junction had 6 bases not matched to a gene; V was cut back by 4 bases and J by 3 bases. This CDR3 spans 15 amino acids. Per the germline V gene, CDR1 is MNHEY and CDR2 is SMNVEV (reference sequence). The CDR3, as DNA: TGTGCCAGCAGTTCGGGACAGGTACTAACAGATACGCAGTATTTT. Translating it yields CASSSGQVLTDTQYF.

This chain links TRBV29-1 with TRBJ2-2; perhaps D is TRBD1 or TRBD2 (5 bases each). V was trimmed by 7 bases and J by 6 bases, leaving 18 bases between them. CDR1 is SQVTM, CDR2 ANQGSEA, per germline. There are 14 residues in the CDR3. CDR3 residues: CSAVLSGLSGELFF. CDR3 bases: TGCAGCGCCGTCTTGTCGGGGCTGTCCGGGGAGCTGTTTTTT.

This clone was picked up a small number of times. The rearrangement links TRBV9 to TRBJ1-2, with a tentative D call TRBD1 (5 bases). The CDR3 runs to 12 residues. Germline V lookup: CDR1 SGDLS, CDR2 YYNGEE. With 2 bases removed from V and 8 bases from J, the gap between germline ends came to 10 bases. For the CDR3, the DNA is TGTGCCAGCAGCGTGGGGGATTCCGGCTACACCTTC. This codes for CASSVGDSGYTF.

The V call is TRBV5-6, the J call TRBJ2-7; 13 bases are shared with TRBD2. CDR3 length equals 15 residues. V trimming: 4 bases; J trimming: 6 bases; junction bases outside the gene matches: 7. Germline V gene sequence: CDR1 SGHDT, CDR2 YYEEEE. The CDR3 sequence: CASSLGLAGSSEQYF. CDR3 nucleotide sequence: TGTGCCAGCAGCCTGGGACTAGCGGGGTCTAGCGAGCAGTACTTC. Supplemented by reference TRBV5-6 and TRBJ2-7, the full variable domain reads DAGVTQSPTHLIKTRGQQVTLRCSPKSGHDTVSWYQQALGQGPQFIFQYYEEEERQRGNFPDRFSGHQFPNYSSELNVNALLLGDSALYLCASSLGLAGSSEQYFGPGTRLTVT.

The CDR3 sequence is CASTTSGMNTEAFF. CDR3 in DNA: TGTGCCAGCACCACCTCTGGAATGAACACTGAAGCTTTCTTT. The gene calls are TRBV6-5 and TRBJ1-1; D is unresolved. Trimming took 7 bases from V and 0 from J, leaving 12 bases between them. This CDR3 is 14 amino acids long. Germline V gene sequence: CDR1 MNHEY, CDR2 SVGAGI.

This rearrangement joins TRBV13 to TRBJ1-2; TRBD1 is a possible D gene (5 bases). V dropped 4 bases and J dropped 3 bases, with 9 bases sitting between them. The CDR3 loop spans 13 amino acids. Per germline, CDR1 PRHDT and CDR2 FYEKMQ (reference sequence). CDR3 DNA sequence: TGTGCCAGCAGCTCGGACACCTACTATGGCTACACCTTC. Its translation is CASSSDTYYGYTF.

The chain is built from TRBV5-6 and TRBJ2-7; TRBD2 is a possible D gene (6 bases). Trimming removed 3 bases from V and 2 bases from J, with 12 bases in between. This CDR3 is 14 amino acids long. From germline, CDR1 is SGHDT and CDR2 YYEEEE. The CDR3 coding sequence is TGTGCCAGCAGCTCGGGACTTTTTGCCTACGAGCAGTACTTC. Protein product: CASSSGLFAYEQYF.

V and J are TRBV19 and TRBJ2-7, with 7 bases identical to TRBD1. The CDR3 has 14 residues. Germline V gene data show CDR1 as LNHDA and CDR2 as SQIVND (reference sequence). V was pared by 3 bases and J by 7 bases, with 9 bases of the junction left unmatched. The CDR3 spells CASSIHRGGEEQYF. Here the CDR3 DNA reads TGTGCCAGTAGTATTCACAGGGGTGGTGAGGAGCAGTACTTC.